What follows are 26 T cell receptor beta chains derived from one specimen sequenced in a study of a mutant IDH1 vaccine in newly diagnosed glioma. As for time point: baseline, week 1 (first vaccination visit). Noted treatment: pre-vaccination baseline after standard-of-care therapy. TCRdb's table, derived via immunoSEQ multiplex PCR, lists solely in-frame clones and lacks some. The sample carries around 30,000 clones, more than 70% recorded once. The sequenced sample was peripheral blood mononuclear cells (PBMCs), obtained from a glioma patient treated with radiotherapy, temozolomide or both. The source is a man between 45 and 60 years old with glioma. Some clones in this sample may be carry-over from other donors' samples.

The chain has TRBV5-5 and TRBJ2-7; a weak D match, TRBD1 (6 bases). From germline, CDR1 is SGHKS and CDR2 YYEKEE (reference sequence). CDR3 size: 16 residues. V gave up 2 bases and J gave up 0 bases, with 15 bases separating them. CDR3 DNA: TGTGCCAGCAGCTTATATTGGGACATAAGCTCCTACGAGCAGTACTTC. It specifies CASSLYWDISSYEQYF.

The chain is built from TRBV29-1 and TRBJ1-5; unclear D gene. The CDR3 spans 13 residues. Per the germline V gene, CDR1 is SQVTM and CDR2 is ANQGSEA. Trimming stripped 4 bases from V and 2 bases from J, with 9 bases between. CDR3 DNA: TGCAGCGTTGCAAGAGGACGCAATCAGCCCCAGCATTTT. Its protein is CSVARGRNQPQHF.

CDR3 in DNA: TGTGCCAGCAGCTTATACGGGGGGGCGGTTCAGACCCAGTACTTC. Amino acid sequence: CASSLYGGAVQTQYF. The J gene is TRBJ2-5, the V gene TRBV7-2; TRBD2 matches 8 bases. Trimming took 2 bases from V and 6 from J; bases not matched to a gene: 8. Germline CDR1 and CDR2: SGHTA and FQGNSA. The CDR3 extends over 15 amino acids.

The V and J genes are TRBV6-5 and TRBJ2-1; D call uncertain. CDR1 is MNHEY, CDR2 SVGAGI, per germline. The CDR3 length is 11 residues. Trimming shortened V by 4 bases and J by 8 bases, and 6 bases separated the two germline ends. CDR3 nucleotides: TGTGCCAGCAGTTTGAACCATGAGCAGTTCTTC. Its translation is CASSLNHEQFF.

The chain uses TRBV6-6 and TRBJ1-5; D possibly corresponds to TRBD1 (6 bases). From germline, CDR1 is MNHNY and CDR2 SVGAGI (reference sequence). The CDR3 consists of 14 residues. V shed 8 bases and J shed 3 bases, with 14 bases lying between them. The CDR3 sequence is CASGVGGVNQPQHF. CDR3 DNA: TGTGCCAGCGGGGTAGGGGGGGTCAATCAGCCCCAGCATTTT.

The V call is TRBV9, the J call TRBJ2-4; D ambiguous. Germline V CDR1 and CDR2: SGDLS, YYNGEE. The CDR3 is 14 residues long. The V end lost 2 bases, the J end lost 5 bases, and 11 bases lay between the germline ends. The CDR3 sequence is CASSVERDENIQYF. The DNA of the CDR3 is TGTGCCAGCAGCGTGGAAAGGGATGAAAACATTCAGTACTTC.

The rearrangement links TRBV2 to TRBJ1-2; 7 bases are a match to TRBD1. The germline V gene has CDR1 SNHLY and CDR2 FYNNEI. V trimming: 5 bases; J trimming: 4 bases; junction bases outside the gene matches: 1. The CDR3 runs 12 residues. CDR3 residues: CASSWDSYGYTF. DNA for the CDR3: TGTGCCAGCAGTTGGGACAGCTATGGCTACACCTTC. The entire variable domain, with the rest obtained from reference TRBV2 and TRBJ1-2, is as follows: EPEVTQTPSHQVTQMGQEVILRCVPISNHLYFYWYRQILGQKVEFLVSFYNNEISEKSEIFDDQFSVERPDGSNFTLKIRSTKLEDSAMYFCASSWDSYGYTFGSGTRLTVV.

This chain uses TRBV5-6 with TRBJ2-7, with TRBD1 as a possible D gene (6 bases). The CDR3 extends over 14 amino acids. Germline CDR1 reads SGHDT; CDR2 reads YYEEEE. V dropped 4 bases and J dropped 6 bases, with 17 bases sitting between them. The CDR3 bases are TGTGCCAGCAGCGATTCCGGGACACTCGTCGAGCAGTACTTC. This sequence encodes CASSDSGTLVEQYF. Full variable domain (rest looked up from reference TRBV5-6 and TRBJ2-7): DAGVTQSPTHLIKTRGQQVTLRCSPKSGHDTVSWYQQALGQGPQFIFQYYEEEERQRGNFPDRFSGHQFPNYSSELNVNALLLGDSALYLCASSDSGTLVEQYFGPGTRLTVT.

This chain links TRBV14 with TRBJ1-3; D not certain. The CDR3 has 14 residues. Germline CDR1 is SGHDN and CDR2 is FVKESK. The V end lost 3 bases, the J end lost 3 bases, and 9 bases lay between the germline ends. The CDR3 here is CASSQERDGNTIYF. In DNA, the CDR3 is TGTGCCAGCAGCCAGGAGAGGGATGGAAACACCATATATTTT.

This rearrangement joins TRBV2 to TRBJ2-3, with D hard to call. The V and J ends lost 7 bases and 1 base respectively, with 9 bases between them. The CDR3 runs 13 residues. Germline V gives CDR1 SNHLY, CDR2 FYNNEI. The CDR3 loop is CASMVEGTDTQYF. DNA for the CDR3: TGTGCCAGCATGGTAGAGGGCACAGATACGCAGTATTTT.

The chain recombines TRBV18 with TRBJ1-1, with D maybe TRBD1 (5 bases). This CDR3 has 14 amino acids. V was trimmed by 5 bases and J by 2 bases, leaving 12 bases between them. Germline values: CDR1 KGHSH, CDR2 LQKENI. CDR3 bases: TGTGCCAGCTCATTCTCCGACAGAAACACTGAAGCTTTCTTT. Translating gives CASSFSDRNTEAFF.

This clone qualifies as medium-sized. The V gene is TRBV9, the J gene TRBJ1-2, with 7 bases fitting TRBD1. V was clipped by 0 bases and J by 7 bases; unmatched bases: 6. The CDR3 contains 14 residues. Germline V gene lookup returns CDR1 SGDLS and CDR2 YYNGEE. CDR3 DNA sequence: TGTGCCAGCAGCGTAGCTGGCAGGGGGAGTGGCTACACCTTC. Translation gives CASSVAGRGSGYTF.

This chain uses TRBV5-1 with TRBJ2-7; the D gene is possibly TRBD1 (5 bases). V dropped 0 bases and J dropped 5 bases, with 12 bases sitting between them. This CDR3 has 14 residues. Germline assignment: CDR1 SGHRS and CDR2 YFSETQ. CDR3: CASSLGQLKDEQYF. CDR3 nucleotide sequence: TGCGCCAGCAGCTTGGGACAGTTGAAGGACGAGCAGTACTTC. The complete variable domain, with remaining parts taken from reference TRBV5-1 and TRBJ2-7, reads KAGVTQTPRYLIKTRGQQVTLSCSPISGHRSVSWYQQTPGQGLQFLFEYFSETQRNKGNFPGRFSGRQFSNSRSEMNVSTLELGDSALYLCASSLGQLKDEQYFGPGTRLTVT.

The chain carries TRBV10-3 and TRBJ1-4; perhaps TRBD1 as D (5 bases). Germline V gene data show CDR1 as ENHRY and CDR2 as SYGVKD. V was pared by 0 bases and J by 3 bases, with 14 bases between. The CDR3 sequence is 17 residues long. CDR3 DNA: TGTGCCATCAGTGAGTCACGTGGCTCGGGGGCTAATGAAAAACTGTTTTTT. It is translated as CAISESRGSGANEKLFF.

V is TRBV19 and J is TRBJ1-1, with no clear D. V lost 7 bases and J lost 3, with 6 bases in between. Germline V gene lookup returns CDR1 LNHDA and CDR2 SQIVND (reference sequence). The CDR3 length is 11 residues. This CDR3 is CASTLDTEAFF. CDR3 DNA: TGTGCCAGTACGCTCGACACTGAAGCTTTCTTT.

The chain is built from TRBV2 and TRBJ1-2; D remains ambiguous. Germline-derived CDR1 and CDR2 are SNHLY and FYNNEI. This CDR3 has 11 amino acids. V was trimmed by 8 bases and J by 2 bases, leaving 6 bases between them. The CDR3: CASVVNYGYTF. The CDR3 DNA reads TGTGCCAGCGTCGTCAACTATGGCTACACCTTC.

The rearrangement links TRBV7-3 to TRBJ2-1; 7 bases agree with TRBD1. The CDR3 spans 15 residues. With V trimmed by 5 bases and J by 1 base, 5 bases remained unmatched. Germline V gene lookup returns CDR1 SGHTA and CDR2 FQGTGA. DNA of the CDR3: TGTGCCAGCAGCCTGATACAGGGGTCCTACAATGAGCAGTTCTTC. Its protein product is CASSLIQGSYNEQFF.

As to this clone: Its ends do not fully match the called genes, so a read error is possible. This chain joins TRBV15 and TRBJ2-1; possible D gene TRBD2, 5 bases. CDR3 size: 11 residues. Germline V gene sequence: CDR1 LNHNV, CDR2 YYDKDF (reference sequence). CDR3 bases: TGTGCCACCACCAGAGAGGGAGAGGTATTCTTC. Amino acids: CATTREGEVFF. Combining the CDR3 with reference TRBV15 and TRBJ2-1 gives the whole variable domain DAMVIQNPRYQVTQFGKPVTLSCSQTLNHNVMYWYQQKSSQAPKLLFHYYDKDFNNEADTPDNFQSRRPNTSFCFLDIRSPGLGDTAMYLCATTREGEVFFGPGTRLTVL.

The CDR3 DNA sequence: TGTGCCAGCAGCCACTCAGTTGAAGCTTTCTTT. It translates to CASSHSVEAFF. This chain joins TRBV7-2 and TRBJ1-1; D ambiguous. CDR3 length: 11 residues. In germline, CDR1 is SGHTA, CDR2 FQGNSA. V lost 5 bases and J 7 bases, leaving 8 bases between the germline ends.

This clone has more than one count but fewer than ten. The rearrangement joins TRBV5-1 to TRBJ2-7; D gene ambiguous. From germline, CDR1 is SGHRS and CDR2 YFSETQ. This CDR3 contains 13 residues. V shed 4 bases and J shed 3 bases, with 11 bases lying between them. In nucleotides, the CDR3 is TGCGCCAGCAGCCCTTCAAACAACTACGAGCAGTACTTC. It specifies CASSPSNNYEQYF.

The CDR3 sequence: CASSSPGTGNTEAFF. The CDR3 region has the DNA TGTGCCAGCAGCTCCCCCGGGACAGGGAACACTGAAGCTTTCTTT. This chain connects TRBV11-3 to TRBJ1-1, with 8 positions matching TRBD1. V was pared by 4 bases and J by 1 base, with 5 bases of the junction left unmatched. Germline CDR1 reads SGHNT; CDR2 reads YENEEA. This CDR3 has 15 residues.

This clone was found once. For the CDR3, the DNA is TGTGCCAGCTGGGGAGTCCCCTACGAGCAGTACTTC. Amino acids: CASWGVPYEQYF. V gene TRBV6-5 combines with J gene TRBJ2-7, with a weak D call TRBD2 (5 bases). Germline V gives CDR1 MNHEY, CDR2 SVGAGI. V was cut by 8 bases and J by 2 bases, with 10 bases left in between. The CDR3 contains 12 residues.

The rearrangement joins TRBV15 to TRBJ2-1; TRBD2 matches 7 bases. This CDR3 has 17 amino acids. Germline V gene sequence: CDR1 LNHNV, CDR2 YYDKDF (reference sequence). Germline trimming cut 0 bases from V and 3 bases from J; bases unmatched to any gene: 8. In nucleotides, the CDR3 is TGTGCCACCAGCAGAGATCTGAGACTAGCCGACTACAATGAGCAGTTCTTC. Translated, it gives CATSRDLRLADYNEQFF.

The CDR3 DNA sequence: TGCGCCAGCAGCCAAGGCGGTAGCGGGAGGATGAGGACCTACGAGCAGTACTTC. It specifies CASSQGGSGRMRTYEQYF. The chain has TRBV4-1 and TRBJ2-7; 10 bases map to TRBD2. V lost 1 base, J lost 2 bases, and 11 bases stayed unmatched. CDR3 length equals 18 residues. Germline assignment: CDR1 MGHRA and CDR2 YSYEKL.

The CDR3 DNA reads TGCGCCAGCGGCAGTCCGACCCGGGGAACAGATACGCAGTATTTT. Protein sequence: CASGSPTRGTDTQYF. V usage is TRBV4-1 and J usage is TRBJ2-3; possible D gene TRBD2, 5 bases. The CDR3 is 15 residues long. The germline CDR1 and CDR2 sequences are MGHRA and YSYEKL. The V end was cut by 8 bases, the J end by 3 bases, with 18 bases between.

CDR3 sequence: CASSPGVLSDTQYF. The CDR3 DNA is TGTGCCAGCAGCCCGGGGGTCCTATCGGATACGCAGTATTTT. V is TRBV7-7 and J is TRBJ2-3, with a weak D call TRBD2 (6 bases). Germline V gives CDR1 SSHAT, CDR2 FNYEAQ (reference sequence). Trimming took off 5 bases at V and 6 bases at J, with 15 bases between the two ends. This CDR3 has 14 residues.